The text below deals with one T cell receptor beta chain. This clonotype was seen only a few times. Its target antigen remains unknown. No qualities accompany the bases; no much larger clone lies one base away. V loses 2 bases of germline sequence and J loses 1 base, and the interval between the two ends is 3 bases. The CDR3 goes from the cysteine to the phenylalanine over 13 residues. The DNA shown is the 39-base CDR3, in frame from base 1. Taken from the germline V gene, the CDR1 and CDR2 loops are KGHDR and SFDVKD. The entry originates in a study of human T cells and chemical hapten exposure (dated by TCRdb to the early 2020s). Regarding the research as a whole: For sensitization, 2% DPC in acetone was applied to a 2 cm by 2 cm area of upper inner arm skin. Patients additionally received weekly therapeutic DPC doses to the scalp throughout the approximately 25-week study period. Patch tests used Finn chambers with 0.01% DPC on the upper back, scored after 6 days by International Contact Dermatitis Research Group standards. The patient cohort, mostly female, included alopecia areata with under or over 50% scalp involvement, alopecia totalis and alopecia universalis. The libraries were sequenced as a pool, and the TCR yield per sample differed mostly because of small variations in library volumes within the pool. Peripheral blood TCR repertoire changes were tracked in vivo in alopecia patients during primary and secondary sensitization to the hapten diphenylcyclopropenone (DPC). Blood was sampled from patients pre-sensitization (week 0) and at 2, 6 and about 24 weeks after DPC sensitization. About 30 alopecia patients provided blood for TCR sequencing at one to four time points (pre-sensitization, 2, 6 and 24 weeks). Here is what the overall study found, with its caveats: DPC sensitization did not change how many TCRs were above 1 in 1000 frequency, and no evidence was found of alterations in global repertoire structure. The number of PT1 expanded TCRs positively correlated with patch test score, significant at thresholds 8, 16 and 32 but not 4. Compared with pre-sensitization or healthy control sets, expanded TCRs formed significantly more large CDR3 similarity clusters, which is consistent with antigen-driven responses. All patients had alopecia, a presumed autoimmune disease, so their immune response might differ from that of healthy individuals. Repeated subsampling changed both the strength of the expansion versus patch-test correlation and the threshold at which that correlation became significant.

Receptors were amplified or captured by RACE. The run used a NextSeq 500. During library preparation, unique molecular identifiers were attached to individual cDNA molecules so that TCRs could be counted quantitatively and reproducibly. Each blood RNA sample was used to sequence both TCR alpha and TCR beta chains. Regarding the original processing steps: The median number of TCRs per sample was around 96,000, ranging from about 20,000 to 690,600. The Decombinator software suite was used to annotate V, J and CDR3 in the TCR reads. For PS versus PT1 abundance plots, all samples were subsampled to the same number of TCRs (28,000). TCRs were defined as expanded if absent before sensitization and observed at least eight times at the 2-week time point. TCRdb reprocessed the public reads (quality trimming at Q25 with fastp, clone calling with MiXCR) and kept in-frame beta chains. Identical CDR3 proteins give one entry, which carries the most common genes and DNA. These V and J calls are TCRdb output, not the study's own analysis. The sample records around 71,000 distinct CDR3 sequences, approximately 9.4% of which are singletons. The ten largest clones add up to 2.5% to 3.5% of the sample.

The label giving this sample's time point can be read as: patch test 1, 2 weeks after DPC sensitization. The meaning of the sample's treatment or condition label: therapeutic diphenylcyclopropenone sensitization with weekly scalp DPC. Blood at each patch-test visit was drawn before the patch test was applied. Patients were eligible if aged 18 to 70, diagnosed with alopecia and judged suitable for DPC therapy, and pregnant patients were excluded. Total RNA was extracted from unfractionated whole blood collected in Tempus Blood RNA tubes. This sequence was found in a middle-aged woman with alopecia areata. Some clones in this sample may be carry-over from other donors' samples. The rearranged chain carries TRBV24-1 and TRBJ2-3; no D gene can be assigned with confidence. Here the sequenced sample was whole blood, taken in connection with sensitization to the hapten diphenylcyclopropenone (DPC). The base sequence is TGTGCCACCAGTGATTCGGGCACAGATACGCAGTATTTT. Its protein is CATSDSGTDTQYF.